The sequence of this T cell receptor (beta chain) was determined in a study of beta chain features in type 1 diabetes. Broader study findings: Patients' naive, central memory and regulatory TCRB repertoires appeared more alike than those of healthy donors. Shortening that was moderate but significant affected the TCRB CDR3s of Type 1 diabetes patients in all four CD4+ subsets.

Germline V CDR1 and CDR2: MNHEY, SMNVEV (reference sequence). CDR3 size: 13 residues. V lost 6 bases, J lost 5 bases, and 13 bases lay in between. Points on this clone: Its target is unknown.

The authors reverse transcribed all of the isolated RNA, so sequencing captured expressed TCRB transcripts. Repertoires were generated with immunoSEQ multiplex PCR, while TCRdb's copy carries only in-frame clones and drops some. The table shows 150,000 to 200,000 clones, with over 55% occurring only once. Sequencing was performed on naive CD4+ T cells from blood. The sequence derives from a man aged 30 to 39 with type 1 diabetes. The V and J genes are TRBV27 and TRBJ1-2, with TRBD1 as a possible D gene (5 bases). The CDR3 DNA reads TGTGCCAGCAGCGAAGCGCAGGGATATGGCTACACCTTC. Translated: CASSEAQGYGYTF.